These 29 T cell receptor beta chains were sequenced from one sample in a study of spatial heterogeneity in lung cancer. Study-level findings and limits: Expanded intratumoral alpha and beta TCR counts tracked tumor mutation counts.

Which antigens these TCRs recognize remains unknown. TCRdb recomputed calls from the 5' RACE reads with MiXCR, one row per CDR3 protein. The sample records fewer than 10,000 distinct CDR3 sequences, 4.5% being singletons. Time point of the sample: sample taken at primary tumor resection. This specimen consisted of lung tumor tissue, obtained at surgery. The receptors originated from a female donor with early-stage non-small cell lung cancer.

This clonotype has a handful of counts. The chain links TRBV4-1 to TRBJ1-1; 8 bases are shared with TRBD1. The junction had 7 bases not matched to a gene; V was cut back by 4 bases and J by 3 bases. This CDR3 is 15 amino acids long. Germline assignment: CDR1 MGHRA and CDR2 YSYEKL. CDR3 nucleotides: TGCGCCAGCAGCCGATCCGGACAGGGTGACACTGAAGCTTTCTTT. Translation: CASSRSGQGDTEAFF.

This clonotype was counted many times. This chain links TRBV18 with TRBJ1-1, with a possible D match to TRBD1 (5 bases). CDR1 KGHSH and CDR2 LQKENI come from the germline V gene. The CDR3 totals 15 residues. Trimming took off 2 bases at V and 0 bases at J, with 10 bases between the two ends. The CDR3 region has the DNA TGTGCCAGCTCACCATGGGACGGGATGAACACTGAAGCTTTCTTT. Its protein product is CASSPWDGMNTEAFF.

By frequency in the sample, this clonotype is medium-sized. This chain's CDR3 is CASSVYNTDTQYF. CDR3 bases: TGTGCCAGCAGCGTCTACAACACAGATACGCAGTATTTT. The J gene is TRBJ2-3, the V gene TRBV11-3; no clear D gene. From germline, CDR1 is SGHNT and CDR2 YENEEA. This CDR3 spans 13 amino acids. The V gene lost 5 bases and the J gene lost 2 bases, with 8 bases spanning the gap.

This clonotype was detected ten times or more. V is TRBV5-4 and J is TRBJ2-1; TRBD2 might be the D (6 bases). Deletions cut 0 bases from V and 7 bases from J, with 14 bases between. Germline loops: CDR1 SGHNT, CDR2 YYREEE (reference sequence). The CDR3 covers 15 residues. CDR3 nucleotides: TGTGCCAGCAGCTTGGCCGGTAGCGGAGAGAATGAGCAGTTCTTC. Translation gives CASSLAGSGENEQFF.

This clonotype was detected ten times or more. The CDR3 DNA reads as TGTGCCAGCAGCTTCGGGACAGGTAACACTGAAGCTTTCTTT. This translates into CASSFGTGNTEAFF. The J gene is TRBJ1-1, the V gene TRBV11-1, with 8 positions matching TRBD1. Germline V lookup: CDR1 SGHAT, CDR2 FQDESV (reference sequence). The CDR3 has 14 amino acids. V was pared by 3 bases and J by 2 bases, with 2 bases of the junction left unmatched. Based on the CDR3 plus reference TRBV11-1 and TRBJ1-1, the full variable domain is EAEVAQSPRYKITEKSQAVAFWCDPISGHATLYWYRQILGQGPELLVQFQDESVVDDSQLPKDRFSAERLKGVDSTLKIQPAELGDSAMYLCASSFGTGNTEAFFGQGTRLTVV.

This chain links TRBV20-1 with TRBJ2-1, with 9 nucleotides matching TRBD2. CDR3 size: 17 residues. Germline V gene lookup returns CDR1 DFQATT and CDR2 SNEGSKA (reference sequence). After removal of 4 bases from V and 4 bases from J, the junction contained 14 bases not matched to a gene. CDR3 residues: CSAMGSGGTSSYNEQFF. The DNA for the CDR3 is TGCAGTGCTATGGGGTCGGGGGGGACTAGCAGTTACAATGAGCAGTTCTTC.

In this sample, this clonotype turned up many times. The genes are TRBV6-6 and TRBJ1-2; 7 bases are a match to TRBD1. V was clipped by 8 bases and J by 0 bases; unmatched bases: 12. This CDR3 is 16 amino acids long. Germline V gene lookup returns CDR1 MNHNY and CDR2 SVGAGI (reference sequence). The chain's CDR3 is CASSWDSSTTNYGYTF. The CDR3 nucleotides are TGTGCCAGCTCCTGGGACAGTAGTACTACTAACTATGGCTACACCTTC.

This clonotype was seen a few times. V gene TRBV18 combines with J gene TRBJ1-1; no reliable D call. The CDR3 is made up of 13 amino acids. From germline, CDR1 is KGHSH and CDR2 LQKENI. Between the trimmed V and J ends, which lost 9 bases and 0 bases, there was a span of 11 bases. The CDR3 DNA sequence: TGTGCCAGTCGACGGGAGCTGAACACTGAAGCTTTCTTT. Its translation is CASRRELNTEAFF.

Ten or more counts support this clonotype. The J gene is TRBJ2-5, the V gene TRBV4-1, with 7 bases fitting TRBD1. Germline V gene lookup returns CDR1 MGHRA and CDR2 YSYEKL. V lost 4 bases and J lost 0; bases outside the gene matches: 8. The CDR3 covers 16 residues. The CDR3 DNA reads as TGCGCCAGCAGCCCCAGGCTGACAGGGAACCAAGAGACCCAGTACTTC. Encoded protein: CASSPRLTGNQETQYF.

To note about this clonotype: This may stem from a read error, because a much larger clone lies one nucleotide away. The CDR3 nucleotides read TGTGCCAGCGGGGTAGCGGGGGTTGACGGTGAGCAGTACTTC. The encoded protein is CASGVAGVDGEQYF. The genes are TRBV4-2 and TRBJ2-1; 9 bases are shared with TRBD2. The DNA matches TRBJ2-7 better at its end, which makes the J call doubtful. The CDR3 has 14 residues. Germline V gene lookup returns CDR1 LGHNA and CDR2 YNFKEQ.

This clonotype has a handful of counts. This may arise from a read error, as a much more abundant clone is one base away. This sequence joins TRBV6-1 and TRBJ1-2; no clear D gene. The CDR3 has 14 residues. CDR1 and CDR2 (germline): MNHNS, SASEGT. The CDR3 loop is CASSEYRRNYGYNF. CDR3 sequence (DNA): TGTGCCAGCAGTGAATATCGACGAAACTATGGCTACAACTTC.

At least ten counts were recorded for this clonotype. This rearrangement joins TRBV6-5 to TRBJ1-1; no clear D gene. The V gene's germline CDR1 is MNHEY and CDR2 SVGAGI. Trimming removed 10 bases from V and 0 bases from J, with 15 bases in between. The CDR3 runs 14 residues. The CDR3 reads CATVRPGLNTEAFF. The DNA for the CDR3 is TGTGCCACTGTGAGACCGGGCTTGAACACTGAAGCTTTCTTT.

In its sample, this clonotype was seen a few times. The chain couples TRBV5-5 to TRBJ1-2, with TRBD1 identical over 10 bases. In germline, CDR1 is SGHKS, CDR2 YYEKEE (reference sequence). The CDR3 contains 14 residues. V was clipped by 4 bases and J by 8 bases; unmatched bases: 8. This CDR3 is CASSLDRGRDGYTF. The CDR3 bases are TGTGCCAGCAGCCTAGACAGGGGGCGAGACGGCTACACCTTC.

By share, this clonotype counts as medium-sized. This chain joins TRBV11-2 and TRBJ2-7, with D uncertain. The CDR3 loop spans 14 amino acids. Trimming took 0 bases from V and 0 from J, leaving 6 bases between them. Germline V gene lookup returns CDR1 SGHAT and CDR2 FQNNGV. The CDR3 coding sequence is TGTGCCAGCAGCTTAGATCTTAGCTCCTACGAGCAGTACTTC. Translated, it gives CASSLDLSSYEQYF.

There are many counts of this clonotype. V and J are TRBV20-1 and TRBJ2-2; possible D gene TRBD1, 5 bases. The germline CDR1 and CDR2 sequences are DFQATT and SNEGSKA (reference sequence). Trimming took 6 bases from V and 6 from J, leaving 20 bases between them. The length of the CDR3 is 15 residues. The CDR3 here is CSAYHRQGLAGELFF. CDR3 coding DNA: TGCAGTGCGTATCATCGGCAGGGTCTGGCCGGGGAGCTGTTTTTT.

There are many counts of this clonotype. The rearrangement joins TRBV30 to TRBJ1-5, with 10 bases that match TRBD1. Trimming cost V 4 bases and J 6 bases; bases outside gene matches: 9. The germline V gene encodes CDR1 GTSNPN and CDR2 SVGIG (reference sequence). CDR3 size: 15 residues. CDR3 protein: CAWKGGQGYGQPQHF. The CDR3 DNA follows: TGTGCCTGGAAGGGGGGACAGGGGTACGGTCAGCCCCAGCATTTT.

This clonotype was detected many times. The V gene is TRBV20-1, the J gene TRBJ2-5; D may be TRBD2 (6 bases). The CDR3 length is 13 residues. Trimming cost V 0 bases and J 5 bases, with 10 bases left between them. CDR1 is DFQATT, CDR2 SNEGSKA, per germline (reference sequence). CDR3 coding DNA: TGCAGTGCTAGAGAGGCGGGACGGGAGACCCAGTACTTC. It encodes CSAREAGRETQYF.

Concerning this clonotype itself: At one boundary the junction diverges from the germline segment, which might be a read error. The chain uses TRBV7-9 and TRBJ1-4; perhaps TRBD1 as D (6 bases). This CDR3 is 14 amino acids long. Germline V CDR1 and CDR2: SEHNR, FQNEAQ (reference sequence). CDR3 in amino acids: CAGRRTGWGEKLFF. The CDR3 DNA reads as TGTGCCGGCAGACGCACAGGGTGGGGTGAAAAACTGTTTTTT. The whole variable domain, remainder taken from reference TRBV7-9 and TRBJ1-4, is DTGVSQNPRHKITKRGQNVTFRCDPISEHNRLYWYRQTLGQGPEFLTYFQNEAQLEKSRLLSDRFSAERPKGSFSTLEIQRTEQGDSAMYLCAGRRTGWGEKLFFGSGTQLSVL.

The sample holds many counts of this clonotype. The V and J genes are TRBV5-4 and TRBJ2-3, with a possible D match to TRBD2 (6 bases). The germline gives CDR1 SGHNT, CDR2 YYREEE (reference sequence). This CDR3 comprises 16 residues. Trimming stripped 0 bases from V and 2 bases from J, with 13 bases between. The CDR3 coding sequence is TGTGCCAGCAGCTTGGGAGTAGCGGAACCCACAGATACGCAGTATTTT. Translated: CASSLGVAEPTDTQYF.

By proportion, this clonotype is medium-sized. This chain links TRBV3-1 with TRBJ2-1; 7 bases fit TRBD1. Germline CDR1 LGHDT, CDR2 YNNKEL (reference sequence). The CDR3 runs 16 residues. V gave up 1 base and J gave up 0 bases; unmatched junction bases: 3. CDR3 bases: TGTGCCAGCAGCCAAGGACAGGGAGACTCCTACAATGAGCAGTTCTTC. Protein: CASSQGQGDSYNEQFF.

This clonotype has a count of ten or more. The chain carries TRBV2 and TRBJ2-5; D perhaps matches TRBD2 (6 bases). Germline-derived CDR1 and CDR2 are SNHLY and FYNNEI. The V gene lost 10 bases and the J gene lost 3 bases, with 24 bases spanning the gap. The CDR3 length is 16 residues. This CDR3 reads CATPGLETRREETQYF. The DNA of the CDR3 is TGTGCCACCCCGGGACTCGAGACCAGGAGGGAAGAGACCCAGTACTTC.

This clonotype occurred a few times. The chain employs TRBV12-3 or TRBV12-4 and TRBJ2-2; D perhaps matches TRBD2 (6 bases). CDR3 length equals 11 residues. Between the trimmed V and J ends, which lost 3 bases and 13 bases, there was a span of 9 bases. The CDR3 coding sequence is TGTGCCAGCAGTTTGGAGGGTAGGCTGTTTTTT. Residues: CASSLEGRLFF.

This clonotype was seen repeatedly, ten times or more. The chain has TRBV20-1 and TRBJ2-1; TRBD1 or TRBD2 may be the D gene (6 bases each). The germline gives CDR1 DFQATT, CDR2 SNEGSKA (reference sequence). V lost 1 base and J 5 bases, leaving 18 bases between the germline ends. The CDR3 spans 16 residues. CDR3 protein: CSARGVEGGAHNEQFF. CDR3 in DNA: TGCAGTGCTAGAGGAGTCGAGGGGGGTGCCCACAATGAGCAGTTCTTC.

This clonotype was observed a few times. The chain couples TRBV12-3 or TRBV12-4 to TRBJ2-2; D is unclear. V gave up 7 bases and J gave up 4 bases, with 10 bases separating them. The CDR3 has 13 residues. The CDR3 protein is CASTFAPTGELFF. The CDR3 DNA sequence: TGTGCCAGCACCTTCGCCCCCACCGGGGAGCTGTTTTTT.

This clonotype was found many times. The chain uses TRBV20-1 and TRBJ2-7; D is uncertain. The V and J ends lost 7 bases and 4 bases respectively, with 23 bases between them. Germline-derived CDR1 and CDR2 are DFQATT and SNEGSKA (reference sequence). The CDR3 spans 15 residues. The CDR3 sequence is CSVTPKDFGEYEQYF. The DNA of the CDR3 is TGCAGTGTCACCCCGAAGGATTTCGGTGAATACGAGCAGTACTTC.

This clonotype was counted many times. The chain recombines TRBV7-6 with TRBJ2-7, with 8 bases lining up with TRBD1. This CDR3 spans 14 amino acids. V lost 4 bases, J lost 5 bases, and 7 bases stayed unmatched. From germline, CDR1 is SGHVS and CDR2 FNYEAQ. CDR3 in DNA: TGTGCCAGCAGCTCCTTCCAGGGGGCGAACGAGCAGTACTTC. Translated, it gives CASSSFQGANEQYF.

The sample holds many counts of this clonotype. CDR3 sequence reads: CASSHSGRTYEQYF. CDR3 coding DNA: TGTGCCAGCAGTCATAGCGGGAGAACCTACGAGCAGTACTTC. The genes are TRBV12-3 or TRBV12-4 and TRBJ2-7; 9 nucleotides match TRBD2. CDR3 length: 14 residues. V lost 5 bases, J lost 2 bases, and 4 bases stayed unmatched.

By share, this clonotype counts as medium-sized. The chain carries TRBV12-3 or TRBV12-4 and TRBJ2-1; unclear D gene. The length of the CDR3 is 12 residues. The V gene lost 6 bases and the J gene lost 3 bases, with 6 bases spanning the gap. Here the CDR3 reads CASRMNYNEQFF. CDR3 nucleotide sequence: TGTGCCAGCAGAATGAACTACAATGAGCAGTTCTTC.

At least ten counts were recorded for this clonotype. The chain joins TRBV7-3 to TRBJ2-6; possible D gene TRBD2, 6 bases. CDR3 length: 15 amino acids. Per the germline V gene, CDR1 is SGHTA and CDR2 is FQGTGA. V dropped 2 bases and J dropped 2 bases, with 7 bases sitting between them. CDR3 sequence reads: CASSLGGAGANVLTF. The CDR3, as DNA: TGTGCCAGCAGCTTAGGAGGGGCTGGGGCCAACGTCCTGACTTTC.